A single sample gave rise to the 23 T cell receptor beta chains below, sequenced in a study of metastatic and nonmetastatic thyroid tumors. Patients had received no treatment of any kind before thyroid surgery. MiXCR was used by TCRdb to re-call the PCR reads. The table lists over 50,000 clones, just under 30% of them singletons. Sequencing was carried out using blood. The receptors shown here come from a female donor with papillary thyroid cancer or a benign thyroid nodule (not recorded which). Some clones in this sample may be carry-over from other donors' samples.

This clone was observed a few times. With a much larger clone just one base away, this may be a read error. Distinct nucleotide sequences in the sample also encode this CDR3. The rearrangement links TRBV3-1 to TRBJ1-1, with D perhaps matching TRBD1 (6 bases). The germline V gene has CDR1 LGHDT and CDR2 YNNKEL (reference sequence). CDR3 size: 12 residues. CDR3 residues: CASSQVTGEAFF. The CDR3 coding sequence is TGTGCCAGCAGCCAAGTGACAGGCGAAGCCTTCTTT.

This clone was detected ten times or more. The chain has TRBV27 and TRBJ2-7; 11 bases line up with TRBD2. The CDR3 is made up of 14 amino acids. The germline gives CDR1 MNHEY, CDR2 SMNVEV (reference sequence). Trimming took 4 bases from V and 7 from J; bases not matched to a gene: 6. The CDR3 DNA follows: TGTGCCAGCAGTTCGTACGGACTAGCGGGTGAGCAGTACTTC. Translating gives CASSSYGLAGEQYF.

J is TRBJ1-2 and V is TRBV24-1; 7 bases match TRBD1. The V and J ends lost 4 bases and 7 bases, in that order; junction bases with no gene match: 11. The germline gives CDR1 KGHDR, CDR2 SFDVKD. This CDR3 is built from 15 residues. The CDR3 DNA reads as TGTGCCACCAGTGACTCCCCGACAGGGCGGGGTGGCTACACCTTC. Amino acid sequence: CATSDSPTGRGGYTF.

The chain has TRBV30 and TRBJ2-2, with a possible D match to TRBD1 (7 bases). This CDR3 is built from 12 residues. Trimming removed 8 bases at V and 8 bases at J, with 15 bases between. CDR1 GTSNPN and CDR2 SVGIG come from the germline V gene (reference sequence). The CDR3 spells CATSTGTGELFF. The DNA of the CDR3 is TGTGCCACCTCGACAGGGACTGGGGAGCTGTTTTTT.

This clone showed up just a few times. V and J are TRBV6-2 or TRBV6-3 and TRBJ2-7; D perhaps matches TRBD2 (5 bases). The V end lost 8 bases, the J end lost 5 bases, and 10 bases lay between the germline ends. CDR1 and CDR2 (germline): MNHEY, SVGEGT. CDR3 length: 11 amino acids. CDR3 region: CASRDRDEQYF. As DNA, the CDR3 is TGTGCCAGCCGGGATCGGGACGAGCAGTACTTC.

This chain links TRBV6-2 or TRBV6-3 with TRBJ2-7; 8 positions agree with TRBD2. V gave up 2 bases and J gave up 7 bases; unmatched junction bases: 13. Germline CDR1 is MNHEY and CDR2 is SVGEGT. This CDR3 is built from 16 residues. CDR3 DNA sequence: TGTGCCAGCAGTTACCCTACTAGCGGACGCGCTAAAGAGCAGTACTTC. Its translation is CASSYPTSGRAKEQYF.

This chain connects TRBV7-8 to TRBJ2-7; tentatively, D is TRBD1 (5 bases). This CDR3 region has 13 residues. The germline V gene has CDR1 SGHVS and CDR2 FQNEAQ. V lost 3 bases and J lost 0, with 6 bases in between. CDR3 residues: CASSFRDSYEQYF. CDR3 coding DNA: TGTGCCAGCAGCTTCAGGGACTCCTACGAGCAGTACTTC.

The sample holds one count of this clone. The rearrangement joins TRBV19 to TRBJ1-1; TRBD1 aligns across 8 bases. J lost 2 bases, V lost 4 bases, and 9 bases had no gene match. This CDR3 is 16 amino acids long. CDR1 LNHDA and CDR2 SQIVND come from the germline V gene (reference sequence). The chain's CDR3 is CASSTGGLKGNTEAFF. In DNA, the CDR3 is TGTGCCAGTAGTACAGGGGGCCTAAAGGGAAACACTGAAGCTTTCTTT.

Ten or more counts support this clone. The gene calls are TRBV20-1 and TRBJ2-2; TRBD2 matches 9 bases. This CDR3 spans 16 amino acids. Trimming took 3 bases from V and 3 from J; bases not matched to a gene: 8. Germline assignment: CDR1 DFQATT and CDR2 SNEGSKA (reference sequence). Here the CDR3 reads CSASPLAGEDTGELFF. The CDR3 region has the DNA TGCAGTGCTAGCCCCTTAGCGGGAGAGGACACCGGGGAGCTGTTTTTT.

The chain links TRBV6-1 to TRBJ2-7; D is undetermined. Trimming removed 3 bases at V and 0 bases at J, with 12 bases between. This CDR3 region has 15 residues. The germline V gene has CDR1 MNHNS and CDR2 SASEGT. CDR3 in DNA: TGTGCCAGCAGTGACATATTCCGGCTCTCCTACGAGCAGTACTTC. Translating it yields CASSDIFRLSYEQYF.

This clone is medium-sized within its sample. The V gene is TRBV6-1, the J gene TRBJ2-1; D is perhaps TRBD1 (6 bases). From germline, CDR1 is MNHNS and CDR2 SASEGT. CDR3 length: 15 residues. Trimming removed 5 bases at V and 3 bases at J, with 14 bases between. CDR3 residues: CASSSGVPLYNEQFF. The CDR3, as DNA: TGTGCCAGCAGTTCAGGGGTTCCCCTCTACAATGAGCAGTTCTTC.

The chain couples TRBV19 to TRBJ1-1, with TRBD1 matching 11 bases. Trimming removed 5 bases from V and 4 bases from J; junction bases left unmatched: 3. The germline V gene encodes CDR1 LNHDA and CDR2 SQIVND (reference sequence). The CDR3 has 14 amino acids. The CDR3 loop reads CASSPGQGGTEAFF. CDR3 DNA sequence: TGTGCCAGTAGTCCGGGACAGGGGGGCACTGAAGCTTTCTTT. Supplemented by reference TRBV19 and TRBJ1-1, the full variable domain reads DGGITQSPKYLFRKEGQNVTLSCEQNLNHDAMYWYRQDPGQGLRLIYYSQIVNDFQKGDIAEGYSVSREKKESFPLTVTSAQKNPTAFYLCASSPGQGGTEAFFGQGTRLTVV.

The CDR3 region is CSAKKGVPGANVLTF. The DNA of the CDR3 is TGCAGTGCCAAGAAGGGGGTACCTGGGGCCAACGTCCTGACTTTC. The rearrangement links TRBV20-1 to TRBJ2-6; D may be TRBD1 (6 bases). Germline CDR1 and CDR2: DFQATT and SNEGSKA (reference sequence). This CDR3 comprises 15 residues. V lost 6 bases and J 2 bases, leaving 14 bases between the germline ends.

The chain links TRBV24-1 to TRBJ2-1; 9 bases line up with TRBD1. V gave up 3 bases and J gave up 6 bases; unmatched junction bases: 11. The V gene's germline CDR1 is KGHDR and CDR2 SFDVKD. The CDR3 consists of 17 residues. CDR3 residues: CATSDAAGTGPSNEQFF. The CDR3 DNA reads TGTGCCACCAGTGATGCCGCCGGGACAGGGCCGAGCAATGAGCAGTTCTTC.

This clone occurred a few times. A read error may account for a junction end that differs from germline. The genes are TRBV6-5 and TRBJ1-2; D remains unclear. Germline V gene lookup returns CDR1 MNHEY and CDR2 SVGAGI. The length of the CDR3 is 14 residues. The CDR3 coding sequence is TGTGCCAGCAGTTACATCGGGAATAAGTATGTCTACACCTTC. Its translation is CASSYIGNKYVYTF.

This clone came up a few times. The chain is built from TRBV27 and TRBJ2-5; TRBD2 is a possible D gene (6 bases). CDR3 length: 13 amino acids. Looked up from germline, CDR1 is MNHEY and CDR2 is SMNVEV (reference sequence). Trimming left V 6 bases short and J 4 bases short, with 12 bases between. The CDR3 coding sequence is TGTGCCAGCAGACGACTGGGGGGAGAGACCCAGTACTTC. Translation: CASRRLGGETQYF.

The rearrangement uses TRBV20-1 and TRBJ2-2, with D perhaps matching TRBD1 or TRBD2 (5 bases each). Trimming cost V 2 bases and J 3 bases, with 13 bases left between them. CDR3 length equals 15 residues. Germline V gives CDR1 DFQATT, CDR2 SNEGSKA (reference sequence). CDR3 region: CSARSSGLDTGELFF. CDR3 DNA sequence: TGCAGTGCTAGAAGTTCGGGGCTGGACACCGGGGAGCTGTTTTTT.

V and J are TRBV7-2 and TRBJ1-1, with TRBD1 identical over 10 bases. CDR3 length: 14 residues. J lost 6 bases, V lost 3 bases, and 4 bases had no gene match. Germline CDR1 SGHTA, CDR2 FQGNSA. The CDR3 bases are TGTGCCAGCAGCTTCGACAGGGGGCCAGCTGAAGCTTTCTTT. Its translation: CASSFDRGPAEAFF.

This chain uses TRBV11-2 with TRBJ2-1; D is undetermined. The CDR3 totals 15 residues. Deletions cut 0 bases from V and 5 bases from J, with 11 bases between. CDR1 is SGHAT and CDR2 is FQNNGV in the germline V gene. For the CDR3, the DNA is TGTGCCAGCAGCTTAGATACGAACTACCACAATGAGCAGTTCTTC. This codes for CASSLDTNYHNEQFF.

This clone appeared a few times. The rearrangement links TRBV9 to TRBJ1-2; 10 bases map to TRBD1. The CDR3 has 15 amino acids. J was trimmed by 7 bases and V by 3 bases; bases with no gene match: 9. CDR1 and CDR2 from the germline V gene are SGDLS and YYNGEE. This CDR3 reads CASSGNDRGQFGYTF. CDR3 nucleotide sequence: TGTGCCAGCAGCGGAAATGACAGGGGGCAGTTTGGCTACACCTTC.

The V and J genes are TRBV5-1 and TRBJ2-7; TRBD2 aligns across 7 bases. CDR3 length equals 14 residues. Germline CDR1 and CDR2: SGHRS and YFSETQ. Trimming removed 4 bases from V and 5 bases from J; junction bases left unmatched: 9. DNA for the CDR3: TGCGCCAGCAGCCAAAGCGGGATTTACCACGAGCAGTACTTC. It is translated as CASSQSGIYHEQYF.

V is TRBV30 and J is TRBJ1-5; D gene unclear. The CDR3 has 16 residues. Between the trimmed V and J ends, which lost 0 bases and 0 bases, there was a span of 12 bases. The germline V gene encodes CDR1 GTSNPN and CDR2 SVGIG (reference sequence). CDR3 protein: CAWSVKAAYSNQPQHF. The CDR3 nucleotides are TGTGCCTGGAGTGTAAAGGCAGCATATAGCAATCAGCCCCAGCATTTT.

V is TRBV20-1 and J is TRBJ2-7, with 7 bases identical to TRBD2. The germline V gene has CDR1 DFQATT and CDR2 SNEGSKA (reference sequence). Trimming at V came to 2 bases and at J to 1 base, leaving 11 bases not matched to a gene. CDR3 length: 16 amino acids. The CDR3 spells CSARSLDSGDSYEQYF. In DNA form, the CDR3 reads TGCAGTGCTAGATCCCTCGACAGCGGGGATTCCTACGAGCAGTACTTC.